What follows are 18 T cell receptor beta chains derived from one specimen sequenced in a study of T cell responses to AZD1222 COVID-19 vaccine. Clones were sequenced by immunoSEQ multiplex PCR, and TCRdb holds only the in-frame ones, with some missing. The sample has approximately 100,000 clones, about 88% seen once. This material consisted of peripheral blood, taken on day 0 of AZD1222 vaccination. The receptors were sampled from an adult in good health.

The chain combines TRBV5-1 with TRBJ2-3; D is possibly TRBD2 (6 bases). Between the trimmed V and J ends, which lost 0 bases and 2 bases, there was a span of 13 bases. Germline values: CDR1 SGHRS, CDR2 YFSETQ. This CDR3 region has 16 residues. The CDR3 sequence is CASSLVGGTYTDTQYF. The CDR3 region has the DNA TGCGCCAGCAGCTTGGTAGGCGGGACTTACACAGATACGCAGTATTTT.

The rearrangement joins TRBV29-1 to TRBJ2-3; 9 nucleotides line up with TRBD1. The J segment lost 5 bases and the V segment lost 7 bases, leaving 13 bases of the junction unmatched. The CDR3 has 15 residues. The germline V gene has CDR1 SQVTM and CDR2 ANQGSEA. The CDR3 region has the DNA TGCAGCGCCGCCACCGGGACAGGGAGTGGAGATACGCAGTATTTT. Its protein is CSAATGTGSGDTQYF.

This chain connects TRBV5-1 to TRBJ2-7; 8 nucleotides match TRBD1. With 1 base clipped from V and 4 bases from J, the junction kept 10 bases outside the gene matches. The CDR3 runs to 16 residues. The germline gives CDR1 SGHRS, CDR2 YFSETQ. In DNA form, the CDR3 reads TGCGCCAGCAGCTTGACGACAGGGGTAATTTATTACGAGCAGTACTTC. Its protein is CASSLTTGVIYYEQYF.

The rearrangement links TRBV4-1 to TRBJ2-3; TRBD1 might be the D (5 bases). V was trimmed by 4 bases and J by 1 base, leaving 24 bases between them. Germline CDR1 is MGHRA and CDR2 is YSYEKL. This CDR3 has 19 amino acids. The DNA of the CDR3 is TGCGCCAGCAGCCCCCCCTCGCAGGGTTACGTCGCCGGCACAGATACGCAGTATTTT. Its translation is CASSPPSQGYVAGTDTQYF.

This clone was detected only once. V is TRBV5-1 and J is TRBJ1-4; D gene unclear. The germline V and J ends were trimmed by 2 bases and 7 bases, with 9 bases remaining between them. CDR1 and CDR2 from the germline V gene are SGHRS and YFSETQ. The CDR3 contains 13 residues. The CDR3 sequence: CASSFLEGEKLFF. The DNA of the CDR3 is TGCGCCAGCAGCTTTTTGGAAGGTGAAAAACTGTTTTTT. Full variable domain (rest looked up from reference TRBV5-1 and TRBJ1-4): KAGVTQTPRYLIKTRGQQVTLSCSPISGHRSVSWYQQTPGQGLQFLFEYFSETQRNKGNFPGRFSGRQFSNSRSEMNVSTLELGDSALYLCASSFLEGEKLFFGSGTQLSVL.

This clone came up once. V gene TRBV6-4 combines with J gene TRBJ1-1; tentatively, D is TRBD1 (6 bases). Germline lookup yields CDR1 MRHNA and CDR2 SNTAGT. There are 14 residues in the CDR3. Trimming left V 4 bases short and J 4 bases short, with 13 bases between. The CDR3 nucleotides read TGTGCCAGCAGTGCACAGGGTACGGGCACTGAAGCTTTCTTT. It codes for CASSAQGTGTEAFF.

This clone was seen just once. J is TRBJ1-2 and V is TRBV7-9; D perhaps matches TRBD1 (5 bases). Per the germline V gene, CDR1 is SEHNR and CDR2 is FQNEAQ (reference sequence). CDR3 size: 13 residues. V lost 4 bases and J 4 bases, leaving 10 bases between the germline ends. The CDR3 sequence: CASSSRRGYGYTF. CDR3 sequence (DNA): TGTGCCAGCAGCTCGAGAAGGGGCTATGGCTACACCTTC.

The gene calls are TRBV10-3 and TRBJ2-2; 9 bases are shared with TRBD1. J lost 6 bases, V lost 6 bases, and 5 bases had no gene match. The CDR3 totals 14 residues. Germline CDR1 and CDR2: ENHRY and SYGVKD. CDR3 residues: CAISRDREAGELFF. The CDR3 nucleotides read TGTGCCATCAGCCGGGACAGGGAGGCCGGGGAGCTGTTTTTT.

Written as DNA, the CDR3 is TGTGCCAGTAGTATAGAACAGGTAGGACAGCCCCAGCATTTT. As protein: CASSIEQVGQPQHF. The genes are TRBV19 and TRBJ1-5; D is perhaps TRBD1 (5 bases). The germline gives CDR1 LNHDA, CDR2 SQIVND (reference sequence). This CDR3 contains 14 residues. The V gene lost 0 bases and the J gene lost 7 bases, with 10 bases spanning the gap.

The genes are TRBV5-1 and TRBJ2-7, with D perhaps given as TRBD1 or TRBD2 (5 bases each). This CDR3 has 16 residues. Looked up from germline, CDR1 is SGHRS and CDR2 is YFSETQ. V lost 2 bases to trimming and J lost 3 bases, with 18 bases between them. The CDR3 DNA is TGCGCCAGCAGCTTCTCTTCAGGGAGAACTAGCTACGAGCAGTACTTC. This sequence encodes CASSFSSGRTSYEQYF.

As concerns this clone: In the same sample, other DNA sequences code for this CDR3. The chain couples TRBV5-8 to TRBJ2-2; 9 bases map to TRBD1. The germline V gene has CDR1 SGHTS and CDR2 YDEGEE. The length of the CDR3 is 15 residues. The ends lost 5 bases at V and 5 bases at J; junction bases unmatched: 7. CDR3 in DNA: TGTGCCAGCAGAAACAGGGGGCGGGGGACCGGGGAGCTGTTTTTT. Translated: CASRNRGRGTGELFF.

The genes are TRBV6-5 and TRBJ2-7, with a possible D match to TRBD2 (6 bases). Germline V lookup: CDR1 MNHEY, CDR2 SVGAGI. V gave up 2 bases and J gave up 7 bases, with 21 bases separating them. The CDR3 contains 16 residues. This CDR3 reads CASSYGSGGMSEEQYF. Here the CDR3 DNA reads TGTGCCAGCAGTTACGGGAGTGGCGGGATGTCTGAAGAGCAGTACTTC.

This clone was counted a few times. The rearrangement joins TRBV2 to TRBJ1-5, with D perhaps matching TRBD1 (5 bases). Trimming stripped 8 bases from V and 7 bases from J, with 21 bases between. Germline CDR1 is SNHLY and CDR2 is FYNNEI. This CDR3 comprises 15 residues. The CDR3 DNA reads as TGTGCCAGCGGACCAGGGCTCCCCGGGGGGCAGCCCCAGCATTTT. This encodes CASGPGLPGGQPQHF. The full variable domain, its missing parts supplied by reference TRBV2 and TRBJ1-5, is EPEVTQTPSHQVTQMGQEVILRCVPISNHLYFYWYRQILGQKVEFLVSFYNNEISEKSEIFDDQFSVERPDGSNFTLKIRSTKLEDSAMYFCASGPGLPGGQPQHFGDGTRLSIL.

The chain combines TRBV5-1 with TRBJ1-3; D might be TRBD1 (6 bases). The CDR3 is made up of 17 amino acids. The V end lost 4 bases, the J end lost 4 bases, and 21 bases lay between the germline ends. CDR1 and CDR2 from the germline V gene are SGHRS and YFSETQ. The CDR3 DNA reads TGCGCCAGCAGCCTTAACAGGGCAGGTGATACGGGAAACACCATATATTTT. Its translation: CASSLNRAGDTGNTIYF.

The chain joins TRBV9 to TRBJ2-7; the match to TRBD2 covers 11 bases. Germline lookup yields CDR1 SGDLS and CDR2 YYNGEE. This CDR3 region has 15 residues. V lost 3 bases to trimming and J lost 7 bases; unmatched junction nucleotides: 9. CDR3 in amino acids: CASSGSGGANNEQYF. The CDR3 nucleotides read TGTGCCAGCAGCGGTAGCGGGGGGGCTAATAATGAGCAGTACTTC.

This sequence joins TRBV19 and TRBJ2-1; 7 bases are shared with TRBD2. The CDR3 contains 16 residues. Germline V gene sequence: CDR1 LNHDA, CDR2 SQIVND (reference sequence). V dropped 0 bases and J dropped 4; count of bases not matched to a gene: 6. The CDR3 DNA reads TGTGCCAGTAGTATAGAAATTGGCGGGAGTTACAATGAGCAGTTCTTC. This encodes CASSIEIGGSYNEQFF.

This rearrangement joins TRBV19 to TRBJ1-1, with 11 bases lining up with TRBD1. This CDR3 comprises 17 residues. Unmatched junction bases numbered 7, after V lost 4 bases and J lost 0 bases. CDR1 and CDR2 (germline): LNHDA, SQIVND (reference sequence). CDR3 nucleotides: TGTGCCAGTAGTACCGGGACAGGGGGAGACCTGAACACTGAAGCTTTCTTT. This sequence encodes CASSTGTGGDLNTEAFF.

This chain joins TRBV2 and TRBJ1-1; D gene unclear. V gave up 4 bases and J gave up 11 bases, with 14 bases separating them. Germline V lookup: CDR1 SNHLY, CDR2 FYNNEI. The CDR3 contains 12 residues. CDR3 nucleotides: TGTGCCAGCAGTGTTGTCGAGGGTACGGCTTTCTTT. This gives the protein CASSVVEGTAFF.